Listed below are T cell receptor beta chains from one sample, sequenced in a study of identical twins. A single record per CDR3 protein comes from TCRdb applying MiXCR to the 5' RACE reads. The data hold roughly 290,000 distinct CDR3 sequences, with approximately 8% observed a single time. These records were also assigned to another study, of yellow fever vaccine responses in identical twins.

Specimen: memory (CD45RO+) T cells sorted from blood. The receptors derive from a woman aged 18-29 years in good health. The CDR3 runs from the conserved cysteine through the conserved F or W. D genes are given only for firm matches. Clone size is given for some rows only: seen once, a few or many times, or a class if the clone is expanded.

abundance,d_gene,j_gene,v_gene,CDR3aa,CDR3nt
.,.,TRBJ2-1,TRBV20-1,CSARDPYNEQFF,TGCAGTGCTAGGGACCCCTACAATGAGCAGTTCTTC
many,.,TRBJ1-1,TRBV12-3/TRBV12-4,CASRRGGLNTEAFF,TGTGCCAGCAGGCGAGGGGGGCTGAACACTGAAGCTTTCTTT
.,.,TRBJ2-3,TRBV28,CASSLVGVSKTDTQYF,TGTGCCAGCAGTTTAGTAGGGGTTTCCAAGACAGATACGCAGTATTTT
few,.,TRBJ1-6,TRBV20-1,CSARDQRSSNSPLHF,TGCAGTGCTAGAGATCAACGGTCTTCGAATTCACCCCTCCACTTT
many,.,TRBJ2-2,TRBV5-6,CASSLVGGGELFF,TGTGCCAGCAGCTTGGTCGGTGGCGGGGAGCTGTTTTTT
many,.,TRBJ1-1,TRBV6-5,CASSSGGRTEAFF,TGTGCCAGCAGTTCGGGGGGGAGGACTGAAGCTTTCTTT
many,TRBD1,TRBJ1-2,TRBV9,CASSQTTGSYTF,TGTGCCAGCAGTCAGACGACAGGGAGCTACACCTTC
many,.,TRBJ1-1,TRBV10-2,CASRSETRLVFF,TGCGCCAGCCGGTCCGAAACCAGACTTGTTTTCTTT
.,.,TRBJ2-7,TRBV28,CASTADRRAIGEQYF,TGTGCCAGCACGGCAGACAGGAGGGCCATAGGCGAGCAGTACTTC
.,.,TRBJ1-6,TRBV7-9,CASSLTDSPLHF,TGTGCCAGCAGCTTAACCGATTCACCCCTCCACTTT
many,.,TRBJ2-2,TRBV24-1,CATSDLQGIGELFF,TGTGCCACCAGTGATTTGCAGGGAATCGGGGAGCTGTTTTTT
many,.,TRBJ2-5,TRBV5-1,CASRVQGSYQETQYF,TGCGCCAGCAGGGTGCAGGGGTCGTACCAAGAGACCCAGTACTTC
.,.,TRBJ2-3,TRBV20-1,CSARDAQTGRTDTQYF,TGCAGTGCTAGAGATGCCCAGACGGGAAGAACAGATACGCAGTATTTT
few,.,TRBJ1-5,TRBV2,CASLRWANQPQHF,TGTGCCAGTCTCCGTTGGGCCAATCAGCCCCAGCATTTT
many,TRBD2,TRBJ2-3,TRBV12-3/TRBV12-4,CASSRLAGVTDTQYF,TGTGCCAGCAGTCGATTAGCGGGAGTGACAGATACGCAGTATTTT
few,TRBD2,TRBJ2-5,TRBV5-1,CASSSRTSGGPYQETQYF,TGCGCCAGCAGCTCTAGGACTAGCGGGGGCCCGTACCAAGAGACCCAGTACTTC
many,TRBD2,TRBJ2-1,TRBV27,CASRGLAGGDNEQFF,TGTGCCAGCAGGGGACTAGCGGGGGGCGACAATGAGCAGTTCTTC
.,TRBD2,TRBJ2-1,TRBV15,CATSRVGNSGRYNEQFF,TGTGCCACCAGCAGAGTAGGGAATAGCGGGAGGTACAATGAGCAGTTCTTC
.,.,TRBJ2-3,TRBV10-1,CASSEEPSGTDTQYF,TGCGCCAGCAGTGAGGAGCCTAGCGGCACAGATACGCAGTATTTT
few,TRBD1,TRBJ2-1,TRBV20-1,CSASRQGNEQFF,TGCAGTGCTAGTCGACAGGGCAATGAGCAGTTCTTC
many,.,TRBJ1-5,TRBV12-3/TRBV12-4,CASSLGPFNQPQHF,TGTGCCAGCAGTCTGGGACCGTTCAATCAGCCCCAGCATTTT
many,.,TRBJ2-3,TRBV5-1,CASSLSGGADTQYF,TGCGCCAGCAGCTTGTCCGGAGGCGCAGATACGCAGTATTTT
many,TRBD2,TRBJ2-5,TRBV20-1,CSGRLAGGQETQYF,TGCAGTGGAAGACTAGCGGGAGGCCAAGAGACCCAGTACTTC
many,.,TRBJ1-4,TRBV9,CASGVGATLTTNEKLFF,TGTGCCAGCGGGGTGGGCGCAACCCTCACAACTAATGAAAAACTGTTTTTT
.,.,TRBJ2-5,TRBV4-1,CASSPQRKETQYF,TGCGCCAGCAGCCCCCAACGCAAAGAGACCCAGTACTTC
many,TRBD1,TRBJ1-2,TRBV6-5,CASSYSTGGFGYTF,TGTGCCAGCAGTTACTCCACAGGGGGCTTTGGCTACACCTTC
.,.,TRBJ2-4,TRBV6-2/TRBV6-3,CASSYVGGLTKNIQYF,TGTGCCAGCAGTTACGTCGGGGGACTTACCAAAAACATTCAGTACTTC
.,.,TRBJ2-3,TRBV20-1,CSARGQAGEGTDTQYF,TGCAGTGCTAGAGGCCAGGCAGGGGAGGGTACAGATACGCAGTATTTT
many,.,TRBJ2-3,TRBV27,CASSSHRNTDTQYF,TGTGCCAGCAGTTCCCACAGGAACACAGATACGCAGTATTTT
few,.,TRBJ1-1,TRBV2,CASSEKTRLNTEAFF,TGTGCCAGCAGTGAAAAGACGCGGTTAAACACTGAAGCTTTCTTT
few,.,TRBJ2-5,TRBV11-1,CASSLGSPHSTRETQYF,TGTGCCAGCAGCTTAGGTTCGCCGCACTCGACGAGAGAGACCCAGTACTTC
.,TRBD1,TRBJ1-1,TRBV9,CASSLTGAAEAFF,TGTGCCAGCAGCCTGACAGGGGCCGCTGAAGCTTTCTTT
few,.,TRBJ2-1,TRBV7-9,CASRPGKDEQFF,TGTGCCAGCAGGCCAGGGAAAGATGAGCAGTTCTTC
few,TRBD1,TRBJ2-1,TRBV10-3,CAISEGEGALNEQFF,TGTGCCATCAGTGAGGGAGAGGGGGCCCTCAATGAGCAGTTCTTC
many,TRBD1,TRBJ1-1,TRBV6-1,CASRDRAGNTEAFF,TGTGCCAGCCGGGACAGGGCGGGGAACACTGAAGCTTTCTTT
many,.,TRBJ2-2,TRBV7-2,CASSLGGINTGELFF,TGTGCCAGCAGCTTAGGGGGGATTAACACCGGGGAGCTGTTTTTT
few,TRBD1,TRBJ2-1,TRBV10-3,CAISESGTGWDEQFF,TGTGCCATCAGTGAGTCGGGGACAGGGTGGGATGAGCAGTTCTTC
few,TRBD2,TRBJ2-3,TRBV2,CASRRNLAGASTDTQYF,TGTGCCAGCAGGAGGAATCTAGCGGGGGCTAGCACAGATACGCAGTATTTT